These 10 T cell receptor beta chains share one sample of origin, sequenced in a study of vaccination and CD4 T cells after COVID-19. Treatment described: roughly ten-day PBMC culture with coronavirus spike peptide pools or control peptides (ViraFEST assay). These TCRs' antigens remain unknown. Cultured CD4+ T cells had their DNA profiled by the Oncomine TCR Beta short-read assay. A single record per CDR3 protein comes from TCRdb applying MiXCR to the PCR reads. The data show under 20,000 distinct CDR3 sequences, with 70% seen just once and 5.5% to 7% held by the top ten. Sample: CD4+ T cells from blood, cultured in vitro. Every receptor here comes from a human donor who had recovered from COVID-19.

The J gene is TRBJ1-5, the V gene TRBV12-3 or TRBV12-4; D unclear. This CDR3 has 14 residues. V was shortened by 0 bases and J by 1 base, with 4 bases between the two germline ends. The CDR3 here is CASSLAESNQPQHF. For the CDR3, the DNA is TGTGCCAGCAGTTTAGCGGAGAGCAATCAGCCCCAGCATTTT.

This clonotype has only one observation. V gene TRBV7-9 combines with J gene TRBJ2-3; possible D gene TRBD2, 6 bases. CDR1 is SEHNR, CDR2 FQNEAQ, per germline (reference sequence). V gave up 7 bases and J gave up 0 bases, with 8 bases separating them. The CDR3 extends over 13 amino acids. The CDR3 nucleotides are TGTGCCAGCAACAGCGGGAGCACAGATACGCAGTATTTT. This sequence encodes CASNSGSTDTQYF.

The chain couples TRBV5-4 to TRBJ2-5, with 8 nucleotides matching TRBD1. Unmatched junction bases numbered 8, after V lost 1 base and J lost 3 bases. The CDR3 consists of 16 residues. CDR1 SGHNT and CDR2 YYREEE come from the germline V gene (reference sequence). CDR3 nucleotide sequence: TGTGCCAGCAGCTTGCAACAGGGGGTCACGAAAGAGACCCAGTACTTC. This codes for CASSLQQGVTKETQYF. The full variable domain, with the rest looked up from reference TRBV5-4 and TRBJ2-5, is ETGVTQSPTHLIKTRGQQVTLRCSSQSGHNTVSWYQQALGQGPQFIFQYYREEENGRGNFPPRFSGLQFPNYSSELNVNALELDDSALYLCASSLQQGVTKETQYFGPGTRLLVL.

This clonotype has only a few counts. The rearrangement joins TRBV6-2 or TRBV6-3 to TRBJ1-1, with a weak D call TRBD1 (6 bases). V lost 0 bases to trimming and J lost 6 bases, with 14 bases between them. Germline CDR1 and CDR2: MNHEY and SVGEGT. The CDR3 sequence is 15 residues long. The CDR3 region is CASSYSRGVDPEAFF. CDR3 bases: TGTGCCAGCAGTTACTCTAGGGGGGTTGATCCTGAAGCTTTCTTT.

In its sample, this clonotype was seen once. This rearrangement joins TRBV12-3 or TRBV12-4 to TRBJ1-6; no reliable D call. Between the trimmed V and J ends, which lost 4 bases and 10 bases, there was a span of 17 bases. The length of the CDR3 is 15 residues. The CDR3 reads CASSSSPWTLSPLHF. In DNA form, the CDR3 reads TGTGCCAGCAGTTCAAGTCCGTGGACTTTATCACCCCTCCACTTT.

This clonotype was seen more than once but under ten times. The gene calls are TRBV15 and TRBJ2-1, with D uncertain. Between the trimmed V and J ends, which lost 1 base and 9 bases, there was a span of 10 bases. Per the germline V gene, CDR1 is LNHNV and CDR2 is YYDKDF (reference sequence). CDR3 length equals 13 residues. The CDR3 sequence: CATSRVPSGEQFF. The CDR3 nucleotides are TGTGCCACCAGCAGAGTTCCATCTGGTGAGCAGTTCTTC.

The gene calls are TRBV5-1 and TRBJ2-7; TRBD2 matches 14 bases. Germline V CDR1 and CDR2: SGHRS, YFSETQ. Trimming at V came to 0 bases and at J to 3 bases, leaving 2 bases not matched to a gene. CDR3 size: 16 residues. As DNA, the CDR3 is TGCGCCAGCAGCTTGGGGGGGACTAGCGGGAGCTACGAGCAGTACTTC. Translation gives CASSLGGTSGSYEQYF.

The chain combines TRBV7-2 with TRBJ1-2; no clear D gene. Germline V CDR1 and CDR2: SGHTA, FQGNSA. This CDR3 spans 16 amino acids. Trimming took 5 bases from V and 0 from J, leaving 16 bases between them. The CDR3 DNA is TGTGCCAGCAGCACCCCGGGGAGACGAGCTAACTATGGCTACACCTTC. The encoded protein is CASSTPGRRANYGYTF. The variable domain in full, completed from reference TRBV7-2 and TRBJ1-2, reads GAGVSQSPSNKVTEKGKDVELRCDPISGHTALYWYRQSLGQGLEFLIYFQGNSAPDKSGLPSDRFSAERTGGSVSTLTIQRTQQEDSAVYLCASSTPGRRANYGYTFGSGTRLTVV.

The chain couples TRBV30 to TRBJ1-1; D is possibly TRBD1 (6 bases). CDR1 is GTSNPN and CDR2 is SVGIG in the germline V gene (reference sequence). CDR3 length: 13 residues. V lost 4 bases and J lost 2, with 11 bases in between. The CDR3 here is CAWNRQDNTEAFF. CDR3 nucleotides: TGTGCCTGGAACAGACAGGACAACACTGAAGCTTTCTTT.

CDR3 in DNA: TGCAGTGCTCTCCCCTGGGGGAATGAGCAGTTCTTC. This sequence encodes CSALPWGNEQFF. The V call is TRBV20-1, the J call TRBJ2-1; either TRBD1 or TRBD2 may supply D (5 bases each). Trimming took off 5 bases at V and 7 bases at J, with 12 bases between the two ends. The CDR3 contains 12 residues. Germline CDR1 is DFQATT and CDR2 is SNEGSKA (reference sequence).